One sample yielded the 16 T cell receptor beta chains listed below, sequenced in a study of T cell changes during pregnancy in multiple sclerosis. Profiling relied on immunoSEQ multiplex PCR, and the TCRdb table lists in-frame clones only, not all of them. The repertoire includes about 22,000 clones, 80% to 95% of them detected once, and over 6% sits in the top ten. Sequences were derived from CD8+ T cells from peripheral blood mononuclear cells, sampled in the third trimester of pregnancy. Receptor source: a female donor with multiple sclerosis, enrolled in a pregnancy study.

This clone was seen a handful of times. V and J are TRBV29-1 and TRBJ2-1, with D tentatively TRBD2 (6 bases). Germline V CDR1 and CDR2: SQVTM, ANQGSEA. CDR3 size: 13 residues. V shed 5 bases and J shed 3 bases, with 11 bases lying between them. In DNA, the CDR3 is TGCAGCGTTCGGCGGGGTCGCTACAATGAGCAGTTCTTC. Translated, it gives CSVRRGRYNEQFF.

The rearrangement uses TRBV7-9 and TRBJ2-4; 7 positions match TRBD2. The CDR3 runs 15 residues. With V trimmed by 5 bases and J by 4 bases, 8 bases remained unmatched. Germline assignment: CDR1 SEHNR and CDR2 FQNEAQ (reference sequence). For the CDR3, the DNA is TGTGCCAGCAGCCAGTTGGGGGGGGATAAAAACATTCAGTACTTC. Protein product: CASSQLGGDKNIQYF.

The chain uses TRBV4-1 and TRBJ1-4; D gene ambiguous. This CDR3 contains 14 residues. Germline-derived CDR1 and CDR2 are MGHRA and YSYEKL. V lost 6 bases, J lost 5 bases, and 13 bases lay in between. CDR3 DNA: TGCGCCAGCAGAGTAGAACAGTTAAATGAAAAACTGTTTTTT. Translated, it gives CASRVEQLNEKLFF.

The chain combines TRBV5-1 with TRBJ1-2; the match to TRBD1 covers 7 bases. CDR1 is SGHRS, CDR2 YFSETQ, per germline. V shed 4 bases, J shed 4 bases, and the junction held 10 bases outside the gene matches. The CDR3 is made up of 15 amino acids. CDR3 in DNA: TGCGCCAGCAGCCCGGACCTCCAGGGGGGCTATGGCTACACCTTC. It codes for CASSPDLQGGYGYTF.

The rearrangement links TRBV2 to TRBJ2-7; TRBD1 agrees at 9 bases. V dropped 8 bases and J dropped 5; count of bases not matched to a gene: 10. The CDR3 has 14 residues. Germline V CDR1 and CDR2: SNHLY, FYNNEI. CDR3 nucleotides: TGTGCCAGCCTTAACACCGGGACAGGGAACGAGCAGTACTTC. Encoded protein: CASLNTGTGNEQYF. The whole variable domain, filled in from reference TRBV2 and TRBJ2-7, reads EPEVTQTPSHQVTQMGQEVILRCVPISNHLYFYWYRQILGQKVEFLVSFYNNEISEKSEIFDDQFSVERPDGSNFTLKIRSTKLEDSAMYFCASLNTGTGNEQYFGPGTRLTVT.

This clone was seen once. The chain is built from TRBV7-9 and TRBJ2-1; possibly TRBD2 for D (6 bases). The CDR3 length is 15 residues. V lost 2 bases and J lost 1, with 9 bases in between. CDR1 is SEHNR and CDR2 is FQNEAQ in the germline V gene (reference sequence). The CDR3 bases are TGTGCCAGCAGCTTATCGGGGGTTTCCTACAATGAGCAGTTCTTC. Amino acids: CASSLSGVSYNEQFF. The variable domain in full, completed from reference TRBV7-9 and TRBJ2-1, reads DTGVSQNPRHKITKRGQNVTFRCDPISEHNRLYWYRQTLGQGPEFLTYFQNEAQLEKSRLLSDRFSAERPKGSFSTLEIQRTEQGDSAMYLCASSLSGVSYNEQFFGPGTRLTVL.

This chain uses TRBV7-9 with TRBJ1-1; 10 bases align to TRBD1. This CDR3 is 16 amino acids long. CDR1 and CDR2 (germline): SEHNR, FQNEAQ (reference sequence). The trim removed 5 bases at V and 0 bases at J, leaving 6 bases unmatched. The CDR3 bases are TGTGCCAGCAGCCATCGGACAGGGGGGATGAACACTGAAGCTTTCTTT. Translated: CASSHRTGGMNTEAFF.

The chain is built from TRBV12-5 and TRBJ2-7; 7 bases agree with TRBD1. Losses at the gene ends were 4 bases for V and 2 bases for J; bases not matched to a gene: 2. Germline CDR1 reads LGHNT; CDR2 reads FRNRAP. The CDR3 runs 13 residues. The CDR3 nucleotides are TGTGCTAGTGGTTCGGGACAGACCTACGAGCAGTACTTC. Translated: CASGSGQTYEQYF.

The chain has TRBV6-5 and TRBJ1-6; TRBD1 might be the D (5 bases). The CDR3 totals 15 residues. Trimming removed 2 bases from V and 7 bases from J, with 12 bases in between. Germline-derived CDR1 and CDR2 are MNHEY and SVGAGI. The CDR3 DNA reads TGTGCCAGCAGTTACGGAGGGGTTAGGAATTCACCCCTCCACTTT. Residues: CASSYGGVRNSPLHF.

This chain connects TRBV21-1 to TRBJ1-5; the table assigns TRBD1, which was not confirmed against the DNA. TRBV21-1 is deemed a pseudogene. The CDR3 has 16 amino acids. Written as DNA, the CDR3 is TGTGCCAGCAGCAAAGCGCGGGACAGGGGGCAACAGCCCCAGCATTTT. The encoded protein is CASSKARDRGQQPQHF.

The DNA for the CDR3 is TGTGCCAGCAGTATTACGGGGACAGGTCCTGAAGCTTTCTTT. Amino acid sequence: CASSITGTGPEAFF. The gene calls are TRBV28 and TRBJ1-1; TRBD1 aligns across 8 bases. V lost 5 bases, J lost 6 bases, and 8 bases stayed unmatched. The length of the CDR3 is 14 residues. CDR1 is MDHEN and CDR2 is SYDVKM in the germline V gene.

The V and J genes are TRBV7-2 and TRBJ2-7; a possible D gene is TRBD2 (6 bases). The germline V gene encodes CDR1 SGHTA and CDR2 FQGNSA. V shed 5 bases and J shed 3 bases, with 20 bases lying between them. The CDR3 is 16 residues long. Here the CDR3 DNA reads TGTGCCAGCAGCCCTACTTTGACGGGAGTCTTCTACGAGCAGTACTTC. It is translated as CASSPTLTGVFYEQYF.

The chain recombines TRBV7-8 with TRBJ2-7, with 7 bases aligning to TRBD1. The CDR3 runs to 16 residues. Trimming took 0 bases from V and 3 from J; bases not matched to a gene: 8. CDR1 SGHVS and CDR2 FQNEAQ come from the germline V gene. The DNA of the CDR3 is TGTGCCAGCAGCTTAGCAGGGGGCCAGGAGAACTACGAGCAGTACTTC. Its translation is CASSLAGGQENYEQYF.

J is TRBJ2-3 and V is TRBV6-6; 8 nucleotides align to TRBD2. CDR3 length: 16 residues. The germline CDR1 and CDR2 sequences are MNHNY and SVGAGI (reference sequence). V lost 1 base and J lost 3; bases outside the gene matches: 6. DNA for the CDR3: TGTGCCAGCAGTTACTTAGCGGGGTCCGGAACAGATACGCAGTATTTT. It specifies CASSYLAGSGTDTQYF.

The rearrangement uses TRBV30 and TRBJ2-1, with TRBD1 matching 7 bases. This CDR3 has 14 residues. Germline trimming cut 2 bases from V and 4 bases from J; bases unmatched to any gene: 5. Per germline, CDR1 GTSNPN and CDR2 SVGIG (reference sequence). DNA for the CDR3: TGTGCCTGGAGTTCTGAGACAGGGTACAATGAGCAGTTCTTC. It specifies CAWSSETGYNEQFF.

This chain joins TRBV14 and TRBJ2-7; D is undetermined. Trimming pared 2 bases from V and 2 bases from J, leaving 7 bases between. The CDR3 loop spans 13 amino acids. Germline CDR1 reads SGHDN; CDR2 reads FVKESK. In nucleotides, the CDR3 is TGTGCCAGCAGCCAAAGCCGAACCTACGAGCAGTACTTC. This gives the protein CASSQSRTYEQYF.